The 21 T cell receptor beta chains below come from one sample, sequenced in a study of blood T cell repertoires in COVID-19. Assay used: immunoSEQ multiplex PCR; TCRdb lists only in-frame clones, some missing. The sample carries about 80,000 clones, around 80% recorded once. Sequencing was performed on peripheral blood. These receptors came from a woman aged 80 or older with acute or convalescent COVID-19.

CDR3 nucleotide sequence: TGTGCCAGCAGTGGAACAACAGGGTCGTGGAACACTGAAGCTTTCTTT. The encoded protein is CASSGTTGSWNTEAFF. The gene calls are TRBV6-1 and TRBJ1-1; D perhaps matches TRBD1 (6 bases). Germline V gives CDR1 MNHNS, CDR2 SASEGT. Trimming left V 4 bases short and J 1 base short, with 16 bases between. CDR3 length equals 16 residues.

The chain employs TRBV29-1 and TRBJ1-2; a possible D gene is TRBD1 (5 bases). In germline, CDR1 is SQVTM, CDR2 ANQGSEA. CDR3 length: 14 amino acids. With 3 bases removed from V and 8 bases from J, the gap between germline ends came to 19 bases. CDR3 DNA sequence: TGCAGCGTTGAGGGCGACAGTGGCGTATCGGGCTACACCTTC. As protein: CSVEGDSGVSGYTF.

As concerns this clone: Other DNA sequences from this sample encode an identical CDR3 as well. V and J are TRBV3-1 (or the pseudogene TRBV3-2) and TRBJ1-6; tentative D call: TRBD1 (6 bases). V was shortened by 3 bases and J by 10 bases, with 13 bases between the two germline ends. CDR3 length equals 14 residues. Germline values: CDR1 LGHDT, CDR2 YNNKEL (reference sequence). The CDR3 DNA is TGTGCCAGCAGCCAGCTCAGCAGGGGATCACCCCTCCACTTT. Translation gives CASSQLSRGSPLHF.

The genes are TRBV5-4 and TRBJ2-3; 9 positions match TRBD1. CDR3 length: 17 residues. Germline V gene lookup returns CDR1 SGHNT and CDR2 YYREEE (reference sequence). After removal of 0 bases from V and 4 bases from J, the junction contained 9 bases not matched to a gene. CDR3 sequence (DNA): TGTGCCAGCAGCTTGGCAGGGACAGGGTCAACCTCAGATACGCAGTATTTT. Translated: CASSLAGTGSTSDTQYF.

The chain couples TRBV19 to TRBJ1-1; 8 nucleotides match TRBD1. The CDR3 runs 16 residues. Germline CDR1 and CDR2: LNHDA and SQIVND (reference sequence). Trimming cost V 7 bases and J 0 bases; bases outside gene matches: 10. CDR3: CASKDRETGVNTEAFF. In DNA, the CDR3 is TGTGCCAGTAAGGACAGGGAGACGGGGGTGAACACTGAAGCTTTCTTT.

This clone was observed a handful of times. This chain links TRBV7-9 with TRBJ2-7; D not resolved. Germline CDR1 and CDR2: SEHNR and FQNEAQ (reference sequence). The CDR3 contains 11 residues. Trimming cost V 5 bases and J 0 bases, with 2 bases left between them. The CDR3 loop reads CASSLSYEQYF. The CDR3 nucleotides read TGTGCCAGCAGCCTCTCCTACGAGCAGTACTTC. The full variable domain, rest sourced from reference TRBV7-9 and TRBJ2-7, is DTGVSQNPRHKITKRGQNVTFRCDPISEHNRLYWYRQTLGQGPEFLTYFQNEAQLEKSRLLSDRFSAERPKGSFSTLEIQRTEQGDSAMYLCASSLSYEQYFGPGTRLTVT.

The rearrangement uses TRBV19 and TRBJ2-6; D is unresolved. Germline V gene lookup returns CDR1 LNHDA and CDR2 SQIVND (reference sequence). The CDR3 is 15 amino acids. Trimming stripped 4 bases from V and 4 bases from J, with 11 bases between. The CDR3 nucleotides are TGTGCCAGTAGTACCTACCTGACAGGGGCCAACGTCCTGACTTTC. Translating gives CASSTYLTGANVLTF. The full variable domain, rest sourced from reference TRBV19 and TRBJ2-6, is DGGITQSPKYLFRKEGQNVTLSCEQNLNHDAMYWYRQDPGQGLRLIYYSQIVNDFQKGDIAEGYSVSREKKESFPLTVTSAQKNPTAFYLCASSTYLTGANVLTFGAGSRLTVL.

J is TRBJ2-1 and V is TRBV6-2 or TRBV6-3; 12 nucleotides agree with TRBD2. V trimming: 3 bases; J trimming: 0 bases; junction bases outside the gene matches: 6. There are 18 residues in the CDR3. Germline CDR1 is MNHEY and CDR2 is SVGEGT. CDR3: CASSYTSGGSPSYNEQFF. The CDR3 nucleotides are TGTGCCAGCAGTTATACTAGCGGGGGGTCCCCCTCCTACAATGAGCAGTTCTTC.

Written as DNA, the CDR3 is TGCAGTGCTAGTGGCGGGAATGAAAAACTGTTTTTT. Its protein product is CSASGGNEKLFF. The V call is TRBV20-1, the J call TRBJ1-4; no firm D call. The CDR3 consists of 12 residues. Trimming removed 3 bases from V and 5 bases from J, with 7 bases in between. Per the germline V gene, CDR1 is DFQATT and CDR2 is SNEGSKA (reference sequence).

The chain has TRBV19 and TRBJ2-3; 7 positions agree with TRBD1. This CDR3 is built from 15 residues. Germline V gene sequence: CDR1 LNHDA, CDR2 SQIVND (reference sequence). The trim removed 3 bases at V and 5 bases at J, leaving 8 bases unmatched. CDR3 bases: TGTGCCAGTAGTATGGGGACAGCGAAAGGAGATACGCAGTATTTT. Protein sequence: CASSMGTAKGDTQYF.

The chain couples TRBV6-1 to TRBJ1-4, with 8 bases identical to TRBD1. V trimming: 3 bases; J trimming: 7 bases; junction bases outside the gene matches: 7. CDR1 is MNHNS and CDR2 is SASEGT in the germline V gene. The CDR3 consists of 15 residues. The CDR3 nucleotides are TGTGCCAGCAGTGATATGGACAGGGAGGTTGAAAAACTGTTTTTT. Protein product: CASSDMDREVEKLFF.

CDR3 protein: CASISGTGVGETQYF. CDR3 sequence (DNA): TGTGCCAGCATCTCAGGGACAGGGGTGGGAGAGACCCAGTACTTC. This chain connects TRBV6-5 to TRBJ2-5; 10 bases are a match to TRBD1. The CDR3 loop spans 15 amino acids. CDR1 MNHEY and CDR2 SVGAGI come from the germline V gene. With V trimmed by 7 bases and J by 4 bases, 9 bases remained unmatched.

V is TRBV19 and J is TRBJ1-5; 12 bases agree with TRBD1. Germline-derived CDR1 and CDR2 are LNHDA and SQIVND (reference sequence). This CDR3 region has 14 residues. V lost 5 bases to trimming and J lost 6 bases; unmatched junction nucleotides: 2. CDR3 residues: CASSAGQGAQPQHF. The CDR3 DNA sequence: TGTGCCAGTAGTGCGGGACAGGGGGCTCAGCCCCAGCATTTT.

This chain joins TRBV29-1 and TRBJ1-1, with 8 bases identical to TRBD1. This CDR3 region has 14 residues. The V gene end was trimmed by 7 bases and the J gene end by 1 base; junction bases not matched to a gene: 8. CDR1 and CDR2 from the germline V gene are SQVTM and ANQGSEA. The CDR3 spells CSAEPGQENTEAFF. DNA of the CDR3: TGCAGCGCCGAGCCGGGACAGGAGAACACTGAAGCTTTCTTT. Drawing the rest from reference TRBV29-1 and TRBJ1-1, the complete variable domain is SAVISQKPSRDICQRGTSLTIQCQVDSQVTMMFWYRQQPGQSLTLIATANQGSEATYESGFVIDKFPISRPNLTFSTLTVSNMSPEDSSIYLCSAEPGQENTEAFFGQGTRLTVV.

V and J are TRBV19 and TRBJ2-6; D is unclear. The CDR3 runs to 15 residues. V lost 3 bases and J 0 bases, leaving 6 bases between the germline ends. Germline CDR1 reads LNHDA; CDR2 reads SQIVND (reference sequence). CDR3 nucleotides: TGTGCCAGTAGTATCTCTAACTCTGGGGCCAACGTCCTGACTTTC. Amino acid sequence: CASSISNSGANVLTF.

The chain uses TRBV6-5 and TRBJ1-2; 10 positions match TRBD1. Trimming removed 7 bases from V and 2 bases from J; junction bases left unmatched: 7. Per germline, CDR1 MNHEY and CDR2 SVGAGI. The CDR3 is 15 amino acids. This CDR3 reads CASNGQGGSNYGYTF. The CDR3 DNA is TGTGCCAGCAACGGACAGGGGGGGTCAAACTATGGCTACACCTTC.

This clone was seen only a few times. The chain has TRBV10-3 and TRBJ1-1; D is unresolved. Trimming removed 6 bases from V and 0 bases from J, with 8 bases in between. This CDR3 contains 13 residues. Per germline, CDR1 ENHRY and CDR2 SYGVKD. In DNA, the CDR3 is TGTGCCATCAGGCGGGGAATGAACACTGAAGCTTTCTTT. Protein product: CAIRRGMNTEAFF.

This clone was observed a few times. The V and J genes are TRBV19 and TRBJ1-5; 9 nucleotides align to TRBD1. CDR3 length: 18 residues. CDR1 and CDR2 from the germline V gene are LNHDA and SQIVND (reference sequence). Germline trimming cut 1 base from V and 0 bases from J; bases unmatched to any gene: 7. In DNA form, the CDR3 reads TGTGCCAGTAGTATAGGAGGACAGGGGTCCTATAGCAATCAGCCCCAGCATTTT. This codes for CASSIGGQGSYSNQPQHF.

The J gene is TRBJ1-4, the V gene TRBV3-1 (or the pseudogene TRBV3-2); 7 nucleotides agree with TRBD1. Germline V lookup: CDR1 LGHDT, CDR2 YNNKEL (reference sequence). The CDR3 covers 16 residues. With 2 bases clipped from V and 7 bases from J, the junction kept 10 bases outside the gene matches. Written as DNA, the CDR3 is TGTGCCAGCAGCCAAAGGCCAGGGGGGCAACCTGAAAAACTGTTTTTT. Amino acids: CASSQRPGGQPEKLFF.

The CDR3 protein is CASSFSGAGNTIYF. CDR3 nucleotides: TGTGCCAGCAGCTTCAGCGGGGCTGGAAACACCATATATTTT. The chain combines TRBV5-4 with TRBJ1-3; D is undetermined. CDR3 length: 14 residues. Trimming stripped 2 bases from V and 2 bases from J, with 8 bases between. Germline CDR1 is SGHNT and CDR2 is YYREEE (reference sequence).

The chain has TRBV18 and TRBJ2-7; 7 nucleotides match TRBD2. Germline V gene data show CDR1 as KGHSH and CDR2 as LQKENI. J lost 2 bases, V lost 0 bases, and 13 bases had no gene match. This CDR3 is 18 amino acids long. CDR3 residues: CASSPPRRAASGTYEQYF. DNA of the CDR3: TGTGCCAGCTCACCACCTCGGAGGGCGGCTAGCGGAACCTACGAGCAGTACTTC.